This is a list of T cell receptor beta chains from one sample in a study of blood T cell repertoires in COVID-19. Sequenced by immunoSEQ multiplex PCR; TCRdb stores in-frame clones only, minus some. The sample lists roughly 140,000 clones, about 79% occurring once. Sequenced input: peripheral blood. Receptors were obtained from a man aged 55 to 70 with active or convalescent COVID-19. Each CDR3 is given with its conserved first and last residue. Each record gives: D gene, clone size, J gene, V gene, CDR3 protein, CDR3 DNA. The D gene is left open where the match is weak. A clone size is listed for some rows: how often the clone was seen (once, few, many), or a class if it is expanded.

TRBD1 | once | TRBJ1-6 | TRBV5-1 | CASSTQTGRDSPLHF | TGCGCCAGCAGCACTCAGACAGGGCGGGATTCACCCCTCCACTTT
- | - | TRBJ1-2 | TRBV7-2 | CASSFTSGYGYTF | TGTGCCAGCAGCTTTACATCGGGGTATGGCTACACCTTC
TRBD2 | - | TRBJ2-7 | TRBV5-1 | CASSLRASGGYEQYF | TGCGCCAGCAGCTTGAGGGCTAGCGGGGGGTACGAGCAGTACTTC
- | - | TRBJ2-3 | TRBV6-5 | CASSSGRGTDTQYF | TGTGCCAGCAGTTCGGGGAGGGGGACAGATACGCAGTATTTT
- | - | TRBJ2-5 | TRBV19 | CASSFGQRETQYF | TGTGCCAGTAGTTTTGGACAGAGAGAGACCCAGTACTTC
TRBD1 | - | TRBJ2-3 | TRBV5-1 | CASSRGTVGTTDTQYF | TGCGCCAGTTCCAGGGGGACGGTGGGGACCACAGATACGCAGTATTTT
TRBD2 | - | TRBJ2-5 | TRBV19 | CASSIAASGGTETQYF | TGTGCCAGTAGTATAGCGGCTAGCGGGGGTACGGAGACCCAGTACTTC
- | once | TRBJ2-3 | TRBV5-4 | CASSLEGESTDTQYF | TGTGCCAGCAGCTTGGAGGGGGAGAGCACAGATACGCAGTATTTT
TRBD1 | - | TRBJ2-1 | TRBV2 | CASQKTGVNNEQFF | TGTGCCAGCCAAAAGACAGGGGTAAACAATGAGCAGTTCTTC
TRBD1 | - | TRBJ1-2 | TRBV11-3 | CASSSEDRGRNGYTF | TGTGCCAGCAGCTCGGAGGACAGGGGGCGTAATGGCTACACCTTC
- | - | TRBJ1-5 | TRBV19 | CASSYGGALLDQPQHF | TGTGCCAGTAGTTACGGCGGGGCTCTTTTGGATCAGCCCCAGCATTTT
- | once | TRBJ2-7 | TRBV2 | CASSESSYEQYF | TGTGCCAGCAGCGAGTCTAGCTACGAGCAGTACTTC
- | - | TRBJ2-2 | TRBV5-3 | CARSPPRPASNGELFF | TGTGCCAGAAGCCCTCCTAGACCGGCTTCGAACGGGGAGCTGTTTTTT